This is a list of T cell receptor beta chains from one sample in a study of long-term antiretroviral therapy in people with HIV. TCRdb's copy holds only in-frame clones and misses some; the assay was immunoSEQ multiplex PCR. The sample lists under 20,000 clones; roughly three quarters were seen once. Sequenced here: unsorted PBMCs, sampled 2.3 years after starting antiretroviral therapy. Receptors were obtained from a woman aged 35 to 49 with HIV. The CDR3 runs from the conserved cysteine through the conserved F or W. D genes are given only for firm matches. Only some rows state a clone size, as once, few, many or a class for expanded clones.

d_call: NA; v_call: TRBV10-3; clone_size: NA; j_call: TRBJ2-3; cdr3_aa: CAISESESSTDTQYF; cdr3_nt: TGTGCCATCAGTGAGTCAGAATCTAGCACAGATACGCAGTATTTT
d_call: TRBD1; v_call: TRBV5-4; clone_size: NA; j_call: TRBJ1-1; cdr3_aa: CASSVRTGKSPEAFF; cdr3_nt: TGTGCCAGCAGCGTAAGGACAGGGAAGTCCCCTGAAGCTTTCTTT
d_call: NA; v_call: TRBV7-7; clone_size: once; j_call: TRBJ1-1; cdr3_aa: CASSLERGGVRDTEAFF; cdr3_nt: TGTGCTAGCAGCTTAGAGAGGGGTGGAGTTAGGGACACTGAAGCTTTCTTT
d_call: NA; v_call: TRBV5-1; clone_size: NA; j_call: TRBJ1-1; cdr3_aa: CASNLVGMNTEAFF; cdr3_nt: TGCGCCAGCAACTTGGTAGGGATGAACACTGAAGCTTTCTTT
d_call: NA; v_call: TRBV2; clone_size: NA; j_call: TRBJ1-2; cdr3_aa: CASAGLNRNGYTF; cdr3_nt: TGTGCCAGCGCTGGGTTGAACAGAAATGGCTACACCTTC
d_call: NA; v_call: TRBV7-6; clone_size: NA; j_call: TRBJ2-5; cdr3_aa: CASSGTLNLETQYF; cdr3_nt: TGTGCCAGCAGCGGTACTCTGAATTTAGAGACCCAGTACTTC
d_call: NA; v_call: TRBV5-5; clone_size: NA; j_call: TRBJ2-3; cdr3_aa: CASSLASFTDTQYF; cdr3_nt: TGTGCCAGCAGCTTGGCGAGTTTCACAGATACGCAGTATTTT
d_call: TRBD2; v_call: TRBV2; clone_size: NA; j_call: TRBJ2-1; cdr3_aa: CASSETSGGAYNEQFF; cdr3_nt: TGTGCCAGCAGTGAGACTAGCGGGGGGGCCTACAATGAGCAGTTCTTC
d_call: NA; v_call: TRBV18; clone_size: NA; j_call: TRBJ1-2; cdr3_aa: CASSPQQTDTNYGYTF; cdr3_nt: TGTGCCAGCTCACCACAGCAAACGGATACTAACTATGGCTACACCTTC
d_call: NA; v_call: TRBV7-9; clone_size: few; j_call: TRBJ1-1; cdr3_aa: CASSLEANTEAFF; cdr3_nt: TGTGCCAGCAGCTTGGAGGCGAACACTGAAGCTTTCTTT
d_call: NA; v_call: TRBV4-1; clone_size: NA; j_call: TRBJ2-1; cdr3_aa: CASSQDPSSYNEQFF; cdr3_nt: TGCGCCAGCAGCCAAGACCCTAGCAGCTACAATGAGCAGTTCTTC
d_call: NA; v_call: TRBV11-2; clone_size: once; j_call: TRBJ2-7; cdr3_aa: CASSLARDTYYEQYF; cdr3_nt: TGTGCCAGCAGCTTAGCCCGGGACACCTACTACGAGCAGTACTTC
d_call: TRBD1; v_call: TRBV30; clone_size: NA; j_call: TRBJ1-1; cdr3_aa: CAWSTLQGARMSFF; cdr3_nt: TGTGCCTGGAGTACCCTACAGGGGGCAAGGATGTCTTTCTTT
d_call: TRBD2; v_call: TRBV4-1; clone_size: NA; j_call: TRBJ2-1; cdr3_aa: CASSQDSASGAYNEQFF; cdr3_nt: TGCGCCAGCAGCCAAGATTCGGCTAGCGGGGCGTACAATGAGCAGTTCTTC
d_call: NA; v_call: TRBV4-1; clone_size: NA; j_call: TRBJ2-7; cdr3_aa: CASSRLGGDPLEQYF; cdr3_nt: TGCGCCAGCAGTCGACTGGGGGGCGATCCCCTCGAGCAGTACTTC
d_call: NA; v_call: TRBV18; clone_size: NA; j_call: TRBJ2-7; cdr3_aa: CASSPSEGVRAEQYF; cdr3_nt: TGTGCCAGCTCACCTAGTGAGGGGGTTAGGGCCGAGCAGTACTTC
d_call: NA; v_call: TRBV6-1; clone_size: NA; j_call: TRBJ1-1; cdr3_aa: CASSERGGDSVAFF; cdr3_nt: TGTGCCAGCAGTGAACGGGGGGGCGATTCGGTAGCTTTCTTT
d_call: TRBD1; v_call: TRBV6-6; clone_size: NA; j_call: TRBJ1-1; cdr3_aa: CASILTGVMNTEAFF; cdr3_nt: TGTGCCAGCATTCTCACAGGGGTCATGAACACTGAAGCTTTCTTT
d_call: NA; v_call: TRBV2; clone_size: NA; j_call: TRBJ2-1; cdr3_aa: CASSGSQVEQFF; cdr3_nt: TGTGCCAGCAGCGGCAGTCAGGTTGAGCAGTTCTTC
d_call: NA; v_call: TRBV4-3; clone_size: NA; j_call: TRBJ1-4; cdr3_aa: CASSQAQGSELFF; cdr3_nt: TGCGCCAGCAGCCAAGCCCAGGGGTCGGAACTGTTTTTT
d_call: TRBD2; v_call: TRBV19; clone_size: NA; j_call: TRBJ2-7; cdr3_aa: CASSPGLEMNEQYF; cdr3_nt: TGTGCCAGTAGTCCGGGACTAGAAATGAACGAGCAGTACTTC
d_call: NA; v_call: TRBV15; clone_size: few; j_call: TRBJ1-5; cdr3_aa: CATSRRGNQPQHF; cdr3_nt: TGTGCCACCAGCCGGCGGGGCAATCAGCCCCAGCATTTT
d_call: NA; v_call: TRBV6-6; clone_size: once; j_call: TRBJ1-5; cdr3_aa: CASSYSGSNQPQHF; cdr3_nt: TGTGCCAGCAGTTACTCGGGGTCTAATCAGCCCCAGCATTTT
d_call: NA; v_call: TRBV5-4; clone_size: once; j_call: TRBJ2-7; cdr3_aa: CASSRTGIKGEQYF; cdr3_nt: TGTGCCAGCAGCCGAACAGGGATTAAGGGCGAGCAGTACTTC
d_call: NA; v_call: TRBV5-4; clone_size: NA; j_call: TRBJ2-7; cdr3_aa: CASSRDGRIYEQYF; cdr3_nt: TGTGCCAGCAGCCGGGACGGGCGAATCTACGAGCAGTACTTC
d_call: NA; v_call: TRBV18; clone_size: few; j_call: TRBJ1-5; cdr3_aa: CASSPPSTSSNQPQHF; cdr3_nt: TGTGCCAGCTCACCGCCCTCGACGAGTAGCAATCAGCCCCAGCATTTT
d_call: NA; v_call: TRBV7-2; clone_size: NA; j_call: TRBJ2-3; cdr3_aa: CASSPAVDTQYF; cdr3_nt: TGTGCCAGCAGCCCCGCTGTGGATACGCAGTATTTT